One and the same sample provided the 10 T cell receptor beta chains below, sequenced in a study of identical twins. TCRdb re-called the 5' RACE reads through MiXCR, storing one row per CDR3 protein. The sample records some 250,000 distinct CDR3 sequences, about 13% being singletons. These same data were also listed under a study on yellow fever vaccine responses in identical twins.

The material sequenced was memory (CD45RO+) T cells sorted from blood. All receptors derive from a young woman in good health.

CDR3 protein: CASSASPASNQETQYF. CDR3 bases: TGTGCCAGCAGCGCTTCCCCGGCTAGCAATCAAGAGACCCAGTACTTC. V and J are TRBV9 and TRBJ2-5, with D possibly TRBD2 on 5 matching bases. The germline V gene encodes CDR1 SGDLS and CDR2 YYNGEE. This CDR3 is built from 16 residues. The V end was cut by 3 bases, the J end by 2 bases, with 17 bases between.

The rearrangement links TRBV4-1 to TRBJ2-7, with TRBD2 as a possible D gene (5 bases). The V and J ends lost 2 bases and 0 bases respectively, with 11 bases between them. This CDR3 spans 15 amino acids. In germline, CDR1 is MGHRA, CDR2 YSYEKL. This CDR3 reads CASSQQLESSYEQYF. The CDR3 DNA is TGCGCCAGCAGCCAACAACTAGAGAGCTCCTACGAGCAGTACTTC.

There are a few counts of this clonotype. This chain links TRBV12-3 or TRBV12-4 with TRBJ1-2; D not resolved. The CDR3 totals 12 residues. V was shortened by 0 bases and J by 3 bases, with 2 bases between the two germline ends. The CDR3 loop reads CASSLAHYGYTF. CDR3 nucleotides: TGTGCCAGCAGTTTAGCCCACTATGGCTACACCTTC.

The chain's CDR3 is CASSSTTYGYTF. CDR3 nucleotide sequence: TGTGCCAGCAGTTCTACAACTTATGGCTACACCTTC. J is TRBJ1-2 and V is TRBV6-5; D ambiguous. The CDR3 is made up of 12 amino acids. Trimming left V 4 bases short and J 5 bases short, with 8 bases between. The germline V gene encodes CDR1 MNHEY and CDR2 SVGAGI.

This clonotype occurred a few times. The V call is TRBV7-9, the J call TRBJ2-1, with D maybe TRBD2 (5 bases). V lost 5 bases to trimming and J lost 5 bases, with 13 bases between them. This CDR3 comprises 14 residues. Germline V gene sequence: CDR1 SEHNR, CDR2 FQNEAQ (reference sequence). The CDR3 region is CASSRSGTNNEQFF. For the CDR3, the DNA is TGTGCCAGCAGCCGCAGCGGTACAAACAATGAGCAGTTCTTC. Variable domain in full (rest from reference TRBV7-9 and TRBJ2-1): DTGVSQNPRHKITKRGQNVTFRCDPISEHNRLYWYRQTLGQGPEFLTYFQNEAQLEKSRLLSDRFSAERPKGSFSTLEIQRTEQGDSAMYLCASSRSGTNNEQFFGPGTRLTVL.

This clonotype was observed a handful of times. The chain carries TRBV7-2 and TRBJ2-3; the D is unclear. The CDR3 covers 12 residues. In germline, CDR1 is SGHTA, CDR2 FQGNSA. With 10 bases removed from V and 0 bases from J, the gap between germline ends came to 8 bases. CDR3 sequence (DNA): TGTGCCATAGGGTTTAGCACAGATACGCAGTATTTT. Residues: CAIGFSTDTQYF.

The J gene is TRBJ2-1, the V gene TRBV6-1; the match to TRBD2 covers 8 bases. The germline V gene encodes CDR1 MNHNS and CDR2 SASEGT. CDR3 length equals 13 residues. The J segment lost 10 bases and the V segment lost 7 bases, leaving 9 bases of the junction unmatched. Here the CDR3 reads CASKLAVEGEQFF. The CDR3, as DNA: TGTGCCAGCAAACTAGCGGTGGAAGGGGAGCAGTTCTTC.

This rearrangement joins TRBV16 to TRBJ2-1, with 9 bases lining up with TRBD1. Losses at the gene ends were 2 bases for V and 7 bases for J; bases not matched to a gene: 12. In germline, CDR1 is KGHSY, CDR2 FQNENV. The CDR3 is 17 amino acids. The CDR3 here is CASSQGRMGQGLNEQFF. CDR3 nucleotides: TGTGCCAGCAGCCAAGGGAGAATGGGACAGGGACTTAATGAGCAGTTCTTC.

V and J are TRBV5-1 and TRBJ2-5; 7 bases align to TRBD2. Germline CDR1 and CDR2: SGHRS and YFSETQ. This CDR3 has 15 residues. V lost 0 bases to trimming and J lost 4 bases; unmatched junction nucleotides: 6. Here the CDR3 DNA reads TGCGCCAGCAGCTTGGGAACCGGGGGGTCAGAGACCCAGTACTTC. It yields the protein CASSLGTGGSETQYF.

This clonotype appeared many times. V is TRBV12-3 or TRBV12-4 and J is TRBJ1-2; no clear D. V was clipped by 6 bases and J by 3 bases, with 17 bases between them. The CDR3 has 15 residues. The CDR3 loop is CASSLRTDPYYGYTF. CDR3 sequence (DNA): TGTGCCAGCAGCTTACGGACTGACCCATACTATGGCTACACCTTC.